The clone carrying this TCR beta chain has a handful of counts. Its antigen is unidentified. The CDR3 has 14 residues. V shed 4 bases and J 10 bases; nucleotides not matched to a gene: 11. CDR1 and CDR2 (germline): SQVTM, ANQGSEA. The sample originates from a study of beta chain features in type 1 diabetes. Whole-study context: In all, 85 million to 130 million sorted cells from all samples were analyzed.

Whole-study results and caveats: Patients with Type 1 diabetes showed moderately but significantly shorter TCRB CDR3s in all four CD4+ subsets.

Sorting that relied on CD45RO/CCR7/CD25/CD127/CD95/CD27 yielded CD4+ naive, central memory, regulatory and stem cell-like memory cells. Of the isolated RNA, all was reverse transcribed, and so the sequenced material was expressed TCRB transcripts. Naive, central memory and regulatory T cell samples yielded about 3.57 million reads on average. Assay: immunoSEQ multiplex PCR; the TCRdb copy retains only in-frame clones and omits some. The sample includes about 350,000 clones, roughly a fifth of them seen just once. The chain recombines TRBV29-1 with TRBJ2-1; TRBD2 aligns across 9 bases. The sample comprised naive CD4+ T cells from blood. The source of this sequence is a woman aged 18-29 years in good health. The CDR3: CSVAQRGASGEQFF. DNA for the CDR3: TGCAGCGTTGCTCAGCGGGGGGCATCCGGAGAGCAGTTCTTC.